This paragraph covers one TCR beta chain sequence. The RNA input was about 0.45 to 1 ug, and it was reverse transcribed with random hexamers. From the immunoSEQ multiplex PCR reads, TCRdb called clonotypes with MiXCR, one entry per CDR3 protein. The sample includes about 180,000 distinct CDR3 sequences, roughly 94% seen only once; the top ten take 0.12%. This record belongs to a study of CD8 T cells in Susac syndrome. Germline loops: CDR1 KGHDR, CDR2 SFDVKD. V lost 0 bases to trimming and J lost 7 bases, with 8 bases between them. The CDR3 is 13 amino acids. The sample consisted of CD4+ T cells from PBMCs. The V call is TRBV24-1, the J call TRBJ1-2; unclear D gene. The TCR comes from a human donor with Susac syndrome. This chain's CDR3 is CATSDLPRTGYTF. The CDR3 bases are TGTGCCACCAGTGATTTGCCCCGGACTGGCTACACCTTC.